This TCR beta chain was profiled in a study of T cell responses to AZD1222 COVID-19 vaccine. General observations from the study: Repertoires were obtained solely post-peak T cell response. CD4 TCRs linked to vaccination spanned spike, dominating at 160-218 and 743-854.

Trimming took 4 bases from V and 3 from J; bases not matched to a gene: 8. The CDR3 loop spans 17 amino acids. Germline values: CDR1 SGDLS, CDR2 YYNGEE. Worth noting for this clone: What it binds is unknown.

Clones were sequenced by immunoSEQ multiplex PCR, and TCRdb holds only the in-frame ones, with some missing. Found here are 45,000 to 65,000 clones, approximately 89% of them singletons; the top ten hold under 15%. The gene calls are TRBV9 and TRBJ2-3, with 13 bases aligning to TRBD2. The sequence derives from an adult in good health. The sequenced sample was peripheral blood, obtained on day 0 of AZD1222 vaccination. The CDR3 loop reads CASSSRTSGSQTDTQYF. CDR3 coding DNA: TGTGCCAGCAGCTCAAGGACTAGCGGGAGTCAGACAGATACGCAGTATTTT.